This TCR beta chain was profiled in a study of human T cells and chemical hapten exposure. Looking at the study overall: Patients got weekly scalp diphenylcyclopropenone doses over the approximately 24-week study. Study-level results: PT1 expanded TCR counts and patch test score were linked, and their correlation was positive. Given that the donors had alopecia, their immune response may differ from that seen in healthy people.

There are 14 residues in the CDR3. The ends lost 5 bases at V and 2 bases at J; junction bases unmatched: 2. Germline CDR1 PRHDT, CDR2 FYEKMQ (reference sequence). The time point is: patch test 1, 2 weeks after DPC sensitization. Treatment meaning: therapeutic diphenylcyclopropenone sensitization with weekly scalp DPC. TCRdb itself ran the RACE reads through MiXCR, one entry per CDR3 protein. Of about 380,000 distinct CDR3 sequences in the sample, about 4.8% were seen once. Turning to this clonotype: Its antigen is unknown. A much larger clone is a single base away; this may be a read error.

This chain joins TRBV13 and TRBJ2-7; 11 bases line up with TRBD2. This receptor was identified in a woman aged 45-65 years with alopecia areata. Some clones in this sample may be carry-over from other donors' samples. The sample was whole blood, taken in connection with sensitization to the hapten diphenylcyclopropenone (DPC). The CDR3 is CASSPLAGAYEQYF. The CDR3 DNA is TGTGCCAGCAGCCCACTAGCGGGGGCCTACGAGCAGTACTTC.